This entry is about one TCR beta chain. This clone appeared once. What antigen it recognizes has not been identified. No base quality values were provided; no much bigger clone lies one nucleotide off. For the CD8 naive samples, CD45RO-negative cells were positively selected for CCR7, yielding a CD45RA+CCR7+ population from which TemRA cells were excluded. Donors were healthy HIV-negative adults with no recently reported acute infections or vaccinations. Every donor was a Caucasian adult living in Nashville, Tennessee, USA. Blood was obtained by leukapheresis, after which PBMCs were separated by Ficoll-Histopaque density gradient centrifugation and cryopreserved in liquid nitrogen vapor phase. Purity and quantity of every magnetically sorted T cell population were checked by analytical flow cytometry. Genomic DNA was isolated from each sorted fraction and quantified by UV absorbance on a Nanodrop 2000c.

The germline V gene (reference sequence) supplies CDR1 GTSNPN and CDR2 SVGIG. Counted from cysteine to phenylalanine, this CDR3 has 13 amino acids. Only CDR3 DNA is held: 39 bases, read in frame from base 1. V is pared back by 0 bases and J by 4 bases, with 8 bases lying between the germline termini. The data were taken from a study of shared clonotypes between healthy human individuals (dated by TCRdb to 2020 to 2022). Describing the broader study: Two women and three men aged 18 to 49 years were included in the cohort. Per donor, leukapheresis produced somewhere between about 0.8 and 9 billion PBMCs. To estimate repertoire size and how much clonotype sharing occurs between individuals, the study deeply sequenced the blood TCR repertoires of five healthy adults. For each donor, CD4 naive and CD4 memory were each run on three plates, CD8 naive on two plates, and CD8 memory on one plate. To increase sequencing depth and limit assay-specific biases, TCR repertoire library preparation and sequencing were carried out by different laboratories using diverse techniques.

Here is what the overall study found, with its caveats: Incomplete sequencing was indicated by rarefaction of sorted-subset datasets, despite the large sequencing depth. Pairwise subsampling led to the expectation that sequencing depth would affect the degree of clonotype sharing among donors. Higher generation probabilities were observed for clonotypes shared by all four sorted-subset donors than for non-shared clonotypes. Sampling was limited to blood, and TCR repertoires in tissue likely differ from TCR repertoires in blood. Because the study included a small number of donors, the genetic and exposure-history diversity represented was limited. Sharing across several donors was observed for around 5% of naive CD4, over 3% of naive CD8, 2.3% of memory CD4, and about 0.38% of memory CD8 clonotypes. Larger estimated clonotype richness was generally found for naive subsets than for memory subsets.

Using the deep immunoSEQ assay, TCR CDR3 regions were amplified from genomic DNA by multiplex PCR. Extracted genomic DNA from each cell subset was distributed evenly across all wells of several immunoSEQ 96-well plates, and each plate was treated as a replicate. Each replicate PCR for sorted subsets received about 220 ng genomic DNA, equal to some 32,000 T cell genomes. Purified libraries were measured with a Qubit 3.0 fluorometer, size-checked on a Bioanalyzer 2100, and measured again with the KAPA Library Quantification kit. Every immunoSEQ 96-well plate was sequenced on a dedicated single-read 150-cycle Illumina NextSeq 550 flow cell. In the authors' own workflow: Because the immunoSEQ output held only junctional sequences and lacked quality scores, the filtering could not match the filtering applied to full-length reads. To assign V/J genes and CDR3, sequences were annotated against IMGT germline references using PyIR, a Python wrapper for IgBLAST v1.9. Any read was removed if the V/J assignment was weak (E-value above 1e-6), the CDR3 was missing, or the read contained stop codons, out-of-frame junctions, or ambiguous translated residues. A V3J clonotype was defined by an identical inferred V gene, J gene, and CDR3 amino acid sequence. To compute the percentage overlap between repertoires, the number of shared unique clonotypes was divided by the size of the smaller repertoire. Richness of each repertoire was evaluated using RTK rarefaction, the Chao1 estimator, and Recon v2.1 estimates of unobserved clonotypes. Generation probabilities were computed with OLGA for all TCRbeta clonotypes obtained by the gDNA method from a handful of donors. The source is immuneACCESS, and TCRdb retained only in-frame sequences with V and J called. Part of the clones is not carried over; for the studies checked, unresolved V genes explain less than half of this, and the remainder is unexplained. Clonal size and the V and J genes are those of that table, whereas D and trimming came from the DNA. Recorded for this sample are about 2 million clones; about 94% of them occurred a single time. 1.2% of the sample belongs to the ten largest clones.

The sample was naive CD8+ T cells sorted from blood. The meaning of the sample's cell subset or site label: CD45RA+CCR7+. Rearrangement joined TRBV30 to TRBJ2-3, with the D gene uncertain. The TCR comes from a man between 18 and 29 years old in good health. The base sequence is TGTGCCTGGAGTGTAGTAAGACCAGATACGCAGTATTTT. Translation gives CAWSVVRPDTQYF. The entire variable domain, with the stretches around the CDR3 drawn from the reference TRBV30 and TRBJ2-3 proteins, is SQTIHQWPATLVQPVGSPLSLECTVEGTSNPNLYWYRQAAGRGLQLLFYSVGIGQISSEVPQNLSASRPQDRQFILSSKKLLLSDSGFYLCAWSVVRPDTQYFGPGTRLTVL.